These 18 T cell receptor beta chains were all obtained from the same sample, sequenced in a study of human T cells and chemical hapten exposure. Time point here: patch test 1, 2 weeks after DPC sensitization. Treatment indicated: therapeutic diphenylcyclopropenone sensitization with weekly scalp DPC. TCRdb passed the RACE reads through MiXCR, listing each CDR3 protein once. The sample has around 110,000 distinct CDR3 sequences, 9.5% to 13% seen once. The sample consisted of whole blood, taken in connection with sensitization to the hapten diphenylcyclopropenone (DPC). The source of these receptors is a woman in her forties or fifties with alopecia areata. Some clones in this sample may be carry-over from other donors' samples.

The V call is TRBV6-5, the J call TRBJ2-3; 7 bases line up with TRBD2. This CDR3 is 15 amino acids long. Trimming took 11 bases from V and 4 from J; bases not matched to a gene: 15. Germline CDR1 and CDR2: MNHEY and SVGAGI. For the CDR3, the DNA is TGTGCCTCCACCAGCACCAGGGCGGGGGCAGATACGCAGTATTTT. Protein sequence: CASTSTRAGADTQYF.

This clonotype was seen ten or more times. The gene calls are TRBV20-1 and TRBJ2-1; D is uncertain. This CDR3 has 14 amino acids. The V gene's germline CDR1 is DFQATT and CDR2 SNEGSKA (reference sequence). V gave up 4 bases and J gave up 0 bases, with 10 bases separating them. CDR3 in amino acids: CSATGRISYNEQFF. The CDR3 DNA reads as TGCAGTGCTACGGGCCGGATCTCCTACAATGAGCAGTTCTTC.

This clonotype was observed a few times. The chain combines TRBV20-1 with TRBJ2-7; 7 bases match TRBD2. V shed 3 bases, J shed 6 bases, and the junction held 14 bases outside the gene matches. This CDR3 is 15 amino acids long. The germline CDR1 and CDR2 sequences are DFQATT and SNEGSKA (reference sequence). This CDR3 is CSASSVAGVDREQYF. DNA for the CDR3: TGCAGTGCTAGTTCAGTTGCGGGGGTGGATCGCGAGCAGTACTTC.

This clonotype was seen repeatedly, ten times or more. The chain carries TRBV6-6 and TRBJ2-7, with D perhaps assigned TRBD1 or TRBD2 (5 bases each). The V end lost 10 bases, the J end lost 4 bases, and 11 bases lay between the germline ends. The germline CDR1 and CDR2 sequences are MNHNY and SVGAGI (reference sequence). The CDR3 covers 11 residues. CDR3 in DNA: TGTGCCACCATGAGGGGTTACGAGCAGTACTTC. This translates into CATMRGYEQYF.

The chain has TRBV12-3 or TRBV12-4 and TRBJ2-1; D possibly matches TRBD1 or TRBD2 (5 bases each). V was pared by 3 bases and J by 7 bases, with 10 bases between. CDR3 length equals 13 residues. The CDR3 DNA is TGTGCCAGCAGTTTCTTCGGGACGAATGAGCAGTTCTTC. Translating gives CASSFFGTNEQFF.

The rearrangement joins TRBV10-3 to TRBJ2-3, with 9 bases fitting TRBD2. This CDR3 spans 16 amino acids. V shed 4 bases, J shed 1 base, and the junction held 6 bases outside the gene matches. Germline CDR1 reads ENHRY; CDR2 reads SYGVKD. The CDR3 sequence is CAISASSGVRTDTQYF. CDR3 bases: TGTGCCATCAGTGCTTCTAGCGGGGTCCGCACAGATACGCAGTATTTT.

The chain links TRBV7-2 to TRBJ2-1, with D possibly being TRBD2 (7 bases). The V gene's germline CDR1 is SGHTA and CDR2 FQGNSA. The CDR3 consists of 12 residues. V dropped 2 bases and J dropped 10 bases, with 9 bases sitting between them. CDR3 sequence reads: CASSLRGGEQFF. For the CDR3, the DNA is TGTGCCAGCAGCTTAAGGGGGGGAGAGCAGTTCTTC.

The V call is TRBV29-1, the J call TRBJ2-1, with TRBD1 identical over 8 bases. Looked up from germline, CDR1 is SQVTM and CDR2 is ANQGSEA. The length of the CDR3 is 13 residues. The junction had 3 bases not matched to a gene; V was cut back by 3 bases and J by 5 bases. The CDR3 loop is CSVDKGQDNEQFF. The CDR3 nucleotides are TGCAGCGTTGATAAGGGACAGGACAATGAGCAGTTCTTC.

This clonotype was seen repeatedly, ten times or more. The chain links TRBV5-1 to TRBJ2-7, with D perhaps TRBD2 (6 bases). V lost 2 bases to trimming and J lost 3 bases, with 9 bases between them. The germline gives CDR1 SGHRS, CDR2 YFSETQ. This CDR3 has 13 residues. The CDR3 DNA reads TGCGCCAGCAGCTTCGGGGACTTCTACGAGCAGTACTTC. Its translation is CASSFGDFYEQYF.

This sequence joins TRBV24-1 and TRBJ2-2, with D possibly being TRBD1 (5 bases). V was pared by 9 bases and J by 5 bases, with 9 bases between. The CDR3 has 12 residues. Germline V gene lookup returns CDR1 KGHDR and CDR2 SFDVKD. CDR3 in amino acids: CATGAETGELFF. CDR3 DNA sequence: TGTGCCACCGGGGCCGAGACCGGGGAGCTGTTTTTT.

This clonotype was counted many times. The chain couples TRBV7-9 to TRBJ2-1; D unresolved. Per germline, CDR1 SEHNR and CDR2 FQNEAQ (reference sequence). With 1 base removed from V and 9 bases from J, the gap between germline ends came to 13 bases. The CDR3 spans 14 residues. CDR3 sequence (DNA): TGTGCCAGCAGCTTAGTTGATCCACAGTTTGAGCAGTTCTTC. Amino acid sequence: CASSLVDPQFEQFF.

This clonotype was counted many times. The V call is TRBV19, the J call TRBJ2-5, with D uncertain. The germline V gene encodes CDR1 LNHDA and CDR2 SQIVND (reference sequence). Trimming cost V 3 bases and J 5 bases, with 10 bases left between them. CDR3 length: 13 residues. The CDR3 sequence is CASSIIPRETQYF. In nucleotides, the CDR3 is TGTGCCAGTAGTATCATTCCCCGGGAGACCCAGTACTTC.

The CDR3 is CASSTPGSTEAFF. DNA of the CDR3: TGCGCCAGCAGCACGCCAGGGAGTACTGAAGCTTTCTTT. The chain links TRBV4-1 to TRBJ1-1; possible D gene TRBD1, 5 bases. Trimming removed 5 bases from V and 5 bases from J, with 12 bases in between. Germline V gene data show CDR1 as MGHRA and CDR2 as YSYEKL. The CDR3 consists of 13 residues.

This clonotype was seen ten or more times. J is TRBJ2-1 and V is TRBV5-1; TRBD1 aligns across 10 bases. Germline trimming cut 4 bases from V and 3 bases from J; bases unmatched to any gene: 10. CDR1 is SGHRS and CDR2 is YFSETQ in the germline V gene. CDR3 length: 17 amino acids. The CDR3 sequence: CASSPIRQGAGYNEQFF. Written as DNA, the CDR3 is TGCGCCAGCAGCCCCATTCGACAGGGGGCTGGCTACAATGAGCAGTTCTTC.

This clonotype was seen only a few times. The CDR3 region has the DNA TGCAGCGGTGGAGACAGGGGGCCCCCAGATACGCAGTATTTT. Its protein product is CSGGDRGPPDTQYF. This rearrangement joins TRBV29-1 to TRBJ2-3; 10 bases map to TRBD1. Unmatched junction bases numbered 8, after V lost 7 bases and J lost 4 bases. The germline CDR1 and CDR2 sequences are SQVTM and ANQGSEA. CDR3 length equals 14 residues.

There are many counts of this clonotype. This sequence joins TRBV27 and TRBJ1-5, with D unresolved. V shed 8 bases and J shed 6 bases, with 14 bases lying between them. The CDR3 totals 13 residues. The germline CDR1 and CDR2 sequences are MNHEY and SMNVEV (reference sequence). This CDR3 is CASSPLVLQPQHF. Here the CDR3 DNA reads TGTGCCAGCTCACCCTTGGTTCTTCAGCCCCAGCATTTT.

J is TRBJ2-7 and V is TRBV19, with 10 bases matching TRBD1. V lost 5 bases, J lost 2 bases, and 6 bases stayed unmatched. The CDR3 sequence is 15 residues long. The germline V gene encodes CDR1 LNHDA and CDR2 SQIVND (reference sequence). CDR3 region: CASSSGTGAAYEQYF. The CDR3 DNA reads TGTGCCAGTAGTTCGGGGACAGGGGCAGCCTACGAGCAGTACTTC. The complete variable domain, with remaining parts taken from reference TRBV19 and TRBJ2-7, reads DGGITQSPKYLFRKEGQNVTLSCEQNLNHDAMYWYRQDPGQGLRLIYYSQIVNDFQKGDIAEGYSVSREKKESFPLTVTSAQKNPTAFYLCASSSGTGAAYEQYFGPGTRLTVT.

The V and J genes are TRBV20-1 and TRBJ2-1; 9 positions agree with TRBD1. V shed 3 bases, J shed 7 bases, and the junction held 10 bases outside the gene matches. The germline CDR1 and CDR2 sequences are DFQATT and SNEGSKA (reference sequence). The CDR3 loop spans 15 amino acids. This chain's CDR3 is CSARTGTGKGNEQFF. In DNA form, the CDR3 reads TGCAGTGCTAGGACCGGGACAGGGAAGGGGAATGAGCAGTTCTTC.